These T cell receptor beta chains were read from a single sample in a study of T cell responses to AZD1222 COVID-19 vaccine. Sequenced by immunoSEQ multiplex PCR; TCRdb stores in-frame clones only, minus some. Of around 130,000 clones listed, about 94% are singletons. The specimen was peripheral blood, collected on day 0 of AZD1222 vaccination. The receptor set was obtained from an adult in good health. The CDR3 runs from the conserved cysteine through the conserved F or W.

v_gene	j_gene	CDR3aa
TRBV7-2	TRBJ2-4	CASSILGGNIQYF
TRBV4-1	TRBJ2-1	CASSQAGTSGINEQFF
TRBV9	TRBJ2-7	CASSVGGMDLSYEQYF
TRBV29-1	TRBJ1-2	CSVGTGGNYGYTF
TRBV4-1	TRBJ1-2	CASSQDTGRGYYGYTF
TRBV18	TRBJ1-2	CASSPPRGPSYGYTF
TRBV28	TRBJ2-3	CASSVRGVRDTQYF
TRBV5-1	TRBJ2-3	CASSFRDRASTDTQYF
TRBV30	TRBJ2-5	CAWSVSAQETQYF
TRBV4-1	TRBJ1-2	CASSQEGETYGGYTF
TRBV10-2	TRBJ1-1	CASIGQGRTEAFF
TRBV5-8	TRBJ2-6	CASSRGPPGANVLTF
TRBV25-1	TRBJ1-1	CASSGVSYLNTEAFF
TRBV12-3/TRBV12-4	TRBJ2-1	CASRGTRGNEQFF
TRBV4-2	TRBJ2-5	CASSHGGAETQYF
TRBV11-2	TRBJ1-2	CASSLVPANYGYTF
TRBV10-3	TRBJ2-5	CAISELPGGETQYF
TRBV28	TRBJ1-5	CASSPDDQGPYQPQHF
TRBV7-8	TRBJ2-7	CASLPQPSGYEQYF
TRBV9	TRBJ2-2	CASSVESQHNGELFF
TRBV18	TRBJ2-5	CASSPQQGAQETQYF
TRBV4-3	TRBJ2-7	CASSSGTSGTYEQYF
TRBV6-5	TRBJ1-2	CASSSGQGAGGYTF
TRBV7-2	TRBJ1-1	CASSLHPTLEAFF
TRBV27	TRBJ1-2	CASSAGSRNGYTF
TRBV30	TRBJ1-1	CAFAPRTEAFF
TRBV5-1	TRBJ2-3	CASSLQGATDTQYF
TRBV30	TRBJ1-2	CAWSGQGGSGYTF
TRBV15	TRBJ1-2	CATSRTLEAGYTF
TRBV10-3	TRBJ1-5	CAVGGQENQPQHF
TRBV4-1	TRBJ2-3	CASSHPLRRDTQYF
TRBV7-2	TRBJ2-1	CASSWDSSSYNEQFF
TRBV15	TRBJ1-4	CATSRDSRTGEKLFF
TRBV19	TRBJ1-2	CASSPRTAANYGYTF
TRBV7-9	TRBJ2-1	CASSVTSSYNEQFF
TRBV7-8	TRBJ2-3	CASSLRLVPDTQYF
TRBV7-2	TRBJ1-2	CASSLSSGGYGYTF
TRBV9	TRBJ1-1	CASSLSIDLNTEAFF
TRBV6-2/TRBV6-3	TRBJ2-1	CASSPQGALNEQFF
TRBV18	TRBJ2-5	CASSRETHLQETQYF
TRBV18	TRBJ1-1	CASSPFRDRVGATEAFF
TRBV3-1/TRBV3-2	TRBJ1-5	CASSRGTRGGGNQPQHF
TRBV9	TRBJ2-5	CASSVAVKGRTGPMDETQYF
TRBV2	TRBJ2-7	CASAPGLATKTPYEQYF
TRBV7-8	TRBJ1-5	CASSYQGKPQHF
TRBV5-4	TRBJ2-3	CASSPGPNFGTSGTDTQYF
TRBV5-6	TRBJ1-1	CASSSLRQGGNTEAFF
TRBV5-4	TRBJ2-1	CASSLLGRAESYNEQFF
TRBV7-2	TRBJ2-5	CASSLRYQETQYF
TRBV6-5	TRBJ2-3	CASSLDRSTDTQYF
TRBV5-5	TRBJ2-1	CASSRDQSSYNEQFF
TRBV6-5	TRBJ2-2	CASSRGNTGELFF